These T cell receptor beta chains were read from a single sample in a study of blood T cell repertoires in COVID-19. Using immunoSEQ multiplex PCR, the repertoire was profiled, and TCRdb retains in-frame clones only, with some absent. The repertoire holds 330,000 or so clones, with roughly 86% as singletons. Sequencing used PBMCs or T cells enriched from blood (not recorded which). The receptors shown here come from a man between 35 and 55 years old in a cohort exposed to, infected with or recovered from COVID-19 (not recorded which). CDR3s include the opening cysteine and the closing phenylalanine or tryptophan. The D gene is left open where the match is weak. Part of the rows lack a size; the others show once, few, many or a class for expanded clones.

v_gene	j_gene	abundance	d_gene	len	CDR3aa	CDR3nt
TRBV2	TRBJ2-7	.	.	12	CASSGDRNEQYF	TGTGCCAGCAGTGGAGACAGGAACGAGCAGTACTTC
TRBV6-4	TRBJ2-3	.	TRBD2	14	CASSGLAGADTQYF	TGTGCCAGCAGTGGGCTAGCGGGAGCAGATACGCAGTATTTT
TRBV19	TRBJ2-3	.	.	13	CASRSLGTDTQYF	TGTGCCAGTAGAAGCCTTGGCACAGATACGCAGTATTTT
TRBV5-1	TRBJ2-6	.	.	15	CASSSDYSGANVLTF	TGCGCCAGCAGCTCAGACTACTCTGGGGCCAACGTCCTGACTTTC
TRBV3-1/TRBV3-2	TRBJ2-2	.	.	16	CASSQYPGQKAGELFF	TGTGCCAGCAGCCAGTATCCGGGACAAAAGGCCGGGGAGCTGTTTTTT
TRBV30	TRBJ1-1	once	TRBD1	14	CAWRLGNRGPEAFF	TGTGCCTGGAGGCTGGGGAACAGGGGCCCTGAAGCTTTCTTT
TRBV12-5	TRBJ2-2	once	TRBD1	15	CASGPGQGPTGELFF	TGTGCTAGTGGTCCCGGACAGGGGCCCACCGGGGAGCTGTTTTTT
TRBV3-1/TRBV3-2	TRBJ1-3	.	TRBD1	15	CASRVGTGIGNTIYF	TGTGCCAGCAGGGTAGGGACAGGGATTGGAAACACCATATATTTT
TRBV27	TRBJ2-3	.	.	15	CASSSPGAPTDTQYF	TGTGCCAGCAGTTCCCCAGGGGCTCCCACAGATACGCAGTATTTT
TRBV4-2	TRBJ2-3	.	.	15	CASSLHPPGTDTQYF	TGTGCCAGCAGCCTACACCCGCCGGGAACAGATACGCAGTATTTT
TRBV3-1/TRBV3-2	TRBJ2-5	.	TRBD2	16	CASSQDLAGGRETQYF	TGTGCCAGCAGCCAAGATCTTGCGGGAGGGCGGGAGACCCAGTACTTC
TRBV6-6	TRBJ2-3	.	.	13	CASSLLASDTQYF	TGTGCCAGCAGTCTACTAGCATCGGATACGCAGTATTTT
TRBV9	TRBJ1-2	.	.	14	CASSLGRGIYGYTF	TGTGCCAGCAGCCTAGGACGGGGGATTTATGGCTACACCTTC
TRBV16	TRBJ2-5	.	TRBD2	15	CASSQTLAGFETQYF	TGTGCCAGCAGCCAAACCCTAGCGGGATTTGAGACCCAGTACTTC
TRBV2	TRBJ1-1	.	.	14	CASSESPGRDGAFF	TGTGCCAGCAGTGAATCGCCAGGGCGGGACGGAGCTTTCTTT
TRBV20-1	TRBJ2-5	.	.	10	CSASQETQYF	TGCAGTGCCAGCCAAGAGACCCAGTACTTC
TRBV7-9	TRBJ1-1	.	.	14	CASSSPGQNTEAFF	TGTGCCAGCAGCTCCCCCGGACAGAACACTGAAGCTTTCTTT
TRBV5-1	TRBJ1-1	.	TRBD1	13	CASSRTGDTEAFF	TGCGCCAGCAGTCGTACAGGGGACACTGAAGCTTTCTTT
TRBV18	TRBJ2-7	.	TRBD2	13	CASSEAGEFEQYF	TGTGCCAGCTCTGAAGCGGGAGAGTTTGAGCAGTACTTC
TRBV6-5	TRBJ2-2	.	.	14	CASSLQGNTGELFF	TGTGCCAGCAGTTTGCAGGGGAACACCGGGGAGCTGTTTTTT
TRBV18	TRBJ2-1	.	TRBD1	15	CASSRPGQGTGEQFF	TGTGCCAGCTCACGCCCGGGACAGGGCACGGGGGAGCAGTTCTTC
TRBV6-5	TRBJ1-1	.	.	13	CASSPSKNTEAFF	TGTGCCAGCAGTCCAAGCAAGAACACTGAAGCTTTCTTT
TRBV11-3	TRBJ2-2	once	TRBD2	17	CASSPLAGGVGTGELFF	TGTGCCAGCAGCCCACTAGCGGGAGGAGTAGGCACCGGGGAGCTGTTTTTT
TRBV3-1/TRBV3-2	TRBJ2-1	.	.	14	CASSRRDFYNEQFF	TGTGCCAGCAGCCGGAGGGACTTCTACAATGAGCAGTTCTTC
TRBV7-2	TRBJ2-7	.	TRBD1	15	CASSLATGSLYEQYF	TGTGCCAGCAGCTTAGCGACAGGGAGTCTCTACGAGCAGTACTTC
TRBV18	TRBJ2-5	.	TRBD2	15	CASSSGAGDEETQYF	TGTGCCAGCTCAAGTGGAGCGGGAGATGAGGAGACCCAGTACTTC
TRBV5-1	TRBJ2-7	.	TRBD1	14	CASSLAGTGYEQYF	TGCGCCAGCAGCTTGGCCGGGACAGGGTATGAGCAGTACTTC
TRBV5-1	TRBJ2-7	once	.	13	CASSSTGAVEQYF	TGCGCCAGCAGCTCGACGGGAGCGGTCGAGCAGTACTTC
TRBV29-1	TRBJ1-2	.	.	13	CSVDSGPGGGYTF	TGCAGCGTTGATTCGGGCCCTGGAGGCGGCTACACCTTC
TRBV28	TRBJ1-1	.	TRBD1	13	CASRGQMNTEAFF	TGTGCCAGCAGGGGACAGATGAACACTGAAGCTTTCTTT
TRBV3-1/TRBV3-2	TRBJ1-4	few	TRBD1	14	CASSPDRANEKLFF	TGTGCCAGCAGCCCAGACAGGGCAAATGAAAAACTGTTTTTT
TRBV10-3	TRBJ2-1	.	TRBD2	16	CAISVRSLAGYNEQFF	TGTGCCATCAGTGTTCGTAGCCTAGCGGGTTACAATGAGCAGTTCTTC
TRBV10-1	TRBJ2-3	.	TRBD2	16	CASSPGTSGRTDTQYF	TGCGCCAGCAGCCCCGGGACTAGCGGGAGGACAGATACGCAGTATTTT
TRBV9	TRBJ1-6	few	TRBD1	16	CASSVWDRGRGSPLHF	TGTGCCAGCAGCGTATGGGACAGGGGGCGGGGGTCACCCCTCCACTTT
TRBV21-1	TRBJ2-2	.	.	16	CASSRGLAGNTGELFF	TGTGCCAGCAGCCGGGGACTAGCGGGGAACACCGGGGAGCTGTTTTTT
TRBV29-1	TRBJ1-1	.	.	11	CSVGSPVEAFF	TGCAGCGTTGGTAGCCCCGTTGAAGCTTTCTTT
TRBV9	TRBJ2-7	.	TRBD1	16	CASSVDPTGALYEQYF	TGTGCCAGCAGCGTAGATCCGACAGGGGCACTTTACGAGCAGTACTTC
TRBV7-9	TRBJ1-2	.	TRBD1	12	CASSRTGYGYTF	TGTGCCAGCAGCCGGACAGGGTATGGCTACACCTTC
TRBV4-1	TRBJ1-6	.	TRBD1	16	CASSQRTGTGFSPLHF	TGCGCCAGCAGCCAAAGAACCGGGACAGGGTTTTCACCCCTCCACTTT
TRBV6-5	TRBJ2-7	.	TRBD1	14	CASTEGTGALEQYF	TGTGCCAGCACCGAGGGGACAGGGGCGCTTGAGCAGTACTTC
TRBV3-1/TRBV3-2	TRBJ1-2	.	TRBD1	16	CASSHSDRRHDYGYTF	TGTGCCAGCAGCCACTCGGACAGGCGACACGACTATGGCTACACCTTC
TRBV24-1	TRBJ2-1	.	.	12	CATEGQSNEQFF	TGTGCCACCGAGGGCCAAAGCAATGAGCAGTTCTTC
TRBV2	TRBJ1-1	.	.	13	CASSVQLNTEAFF	TGTGCCAGCAGTGTACAGCTGAACACTGAAGCTTTCTTT
TRBV30	TRBJ2-3	.	.	14	CAWSSIQSTDTQYF	TGTGCCTGGAGCTCCATACAAAGCACAGATACGCAGTATTTT
TRBV5-1	TRBJ2-7	.	.	14	CASSLKTATYEQYF	TGCGCCAGCAGCTTGAAGACTGCCACCTACGAGCAGTACTTC
TRBV6-5	TRBJ2-7	few	TRBD1	13	CASRWGQGYEQYF	TGTGCCAGCAGGTGGGGACAGGGGTACGAGCAGTACTTC
TRBV3-1/TRBV3-2	TRBJ1-2	.	TRBD1	16	CASSQVGQSNSDGYTF	TGTGCCAGCAGCCAAGTGGGACAGAGTAATTCGGATGGCTACACCTTC
TRBV18	TRBJ2-6	.	TRBD2	18	CASSLNSGRASGANVLTF	TGTGCCAGCTCACTTAATAGCGGGAGGGCTTCTGGGGCCAACGTCCTGACTTTC